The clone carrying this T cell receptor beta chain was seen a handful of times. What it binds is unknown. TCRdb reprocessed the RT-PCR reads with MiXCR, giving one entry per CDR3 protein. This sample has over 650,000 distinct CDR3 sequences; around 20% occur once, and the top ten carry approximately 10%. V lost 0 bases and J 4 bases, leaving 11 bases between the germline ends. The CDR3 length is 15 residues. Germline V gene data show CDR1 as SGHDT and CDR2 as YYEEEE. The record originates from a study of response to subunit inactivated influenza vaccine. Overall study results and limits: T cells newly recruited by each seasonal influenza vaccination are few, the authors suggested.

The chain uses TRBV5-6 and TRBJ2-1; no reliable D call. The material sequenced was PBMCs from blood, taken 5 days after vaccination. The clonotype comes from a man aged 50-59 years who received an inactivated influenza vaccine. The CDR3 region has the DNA TGTGCCAGCAGCTTGGGTCTCGGCATATACAATGAGCAGTTCTTC. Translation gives CASSLGLGIYNEQFF.